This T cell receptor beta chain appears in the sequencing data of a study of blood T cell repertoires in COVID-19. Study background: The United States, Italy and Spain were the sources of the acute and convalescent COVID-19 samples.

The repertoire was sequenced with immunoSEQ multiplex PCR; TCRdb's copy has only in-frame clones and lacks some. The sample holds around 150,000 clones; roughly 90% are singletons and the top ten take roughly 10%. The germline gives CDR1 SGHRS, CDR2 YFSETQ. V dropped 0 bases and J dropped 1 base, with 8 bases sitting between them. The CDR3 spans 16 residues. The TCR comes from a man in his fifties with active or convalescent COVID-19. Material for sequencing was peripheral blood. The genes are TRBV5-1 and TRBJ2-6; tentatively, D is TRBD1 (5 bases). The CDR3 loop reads CASSLDRLSGANVLTF. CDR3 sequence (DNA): TGCGCCAGCAGCTTGGACAGGCTTTCTGGGGCCAACGTCCTGACTTTC.